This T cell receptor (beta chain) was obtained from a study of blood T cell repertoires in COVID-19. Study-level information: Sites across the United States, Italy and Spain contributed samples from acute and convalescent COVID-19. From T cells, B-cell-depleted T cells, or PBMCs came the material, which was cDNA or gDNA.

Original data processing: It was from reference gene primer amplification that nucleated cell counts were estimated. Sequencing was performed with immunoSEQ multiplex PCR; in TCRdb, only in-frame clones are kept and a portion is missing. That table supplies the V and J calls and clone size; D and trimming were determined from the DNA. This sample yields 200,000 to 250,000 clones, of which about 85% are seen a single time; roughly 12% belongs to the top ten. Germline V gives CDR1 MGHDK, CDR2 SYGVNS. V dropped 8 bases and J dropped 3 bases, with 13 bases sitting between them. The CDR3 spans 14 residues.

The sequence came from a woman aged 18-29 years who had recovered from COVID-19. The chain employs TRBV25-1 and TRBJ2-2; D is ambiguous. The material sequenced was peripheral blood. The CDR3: CASSARHDTGELFF. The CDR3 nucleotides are TGTGCCAGCTCAGCCCGACACGACACCGGGGAGCTGTTTTTT.